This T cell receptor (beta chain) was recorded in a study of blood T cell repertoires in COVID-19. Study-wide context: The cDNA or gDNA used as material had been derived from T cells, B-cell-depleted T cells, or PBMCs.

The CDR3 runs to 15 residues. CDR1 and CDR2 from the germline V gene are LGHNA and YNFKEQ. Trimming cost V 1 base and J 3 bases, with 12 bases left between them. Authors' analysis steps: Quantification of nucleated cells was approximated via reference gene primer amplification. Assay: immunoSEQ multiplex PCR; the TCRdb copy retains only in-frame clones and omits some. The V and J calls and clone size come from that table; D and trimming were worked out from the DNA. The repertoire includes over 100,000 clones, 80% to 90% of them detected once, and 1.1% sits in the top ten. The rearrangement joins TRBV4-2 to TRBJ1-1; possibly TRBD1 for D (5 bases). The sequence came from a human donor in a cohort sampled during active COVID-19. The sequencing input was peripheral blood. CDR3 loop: CASSQGGAKDTEAFF. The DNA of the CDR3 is TGTGCCAGCAGCCAAGGTGGGGCTAAGGACACTGAAGCTTTCTTT.